A selection of T cell receptor beta chains follows, all from one sample in a study of T cells in tuberculosis. Assay: immunoSEQ multiplex PCR; the TCRdb copy retains only in-frame clones and omits some. The sample lists more than 35,000 clones; 85% to 95% were seen once. Sample: PBMCs. These receptors all come from a donor aged 5-35 years with latent tuberculosis or without tuberculosis infection. CDR3s include the opening cysteine and the closing phenylalanine or tryptophan. D genes are given only for firm matches. Clone size, where shown, is once, few, many, or a class for clones that have expanded.

TGTGCCAGCAGCTTAGATGTGGGGACAGGTTCCTACGAGCAGTACTTC,CASSLDVGTGSYEQYF,16,TRBD1,TRBV7-9,TRBJ2-7,-
TGTGCCAGCAGCTTGGCCTTTTCAGGATCCGCAACTAATGAAAAACTGTTTTTT,CASSLAFSGSATNEKLFF,18,-,TRBV5-8,TRBJ1-4,-
TGTGCCAGCAGTTATGGCGGGACAGAGGGTTCACCCCTCCACTTT,CASSYGGTEGSPLHF,15,TRBD1,TRBV6-5,TRBJ1-6,once
TGCGCCAGCAGCTATCTGGTAGGGGACAGGGATTACTATGGCTACACCTTC,CASSYLVGDRDYYGYTF,17,TRBD1,TRBV5-1,TRBJ1-2,-
TGCGCCAGCAGCGAAGGAACAGGGGGCGCCCATCCCCTCCACTTT,CASSEGTGGAHPLHF,15,TRBD1,TRBV5-1,TRBJ1-6,few
TGCGCCAGCAGCCGTGAAACAGGGGCGAGCACTGAAGCTTTCTTT,CASSRETGASTEAFF,15,TRBD1,TRBV5-1,TRBJ1-1,few
TGTGCCAGTAGTATCCGGTTGGGGGGGGCGAGCACTGAAGCTTTCTTT,CASSIRLGGASTEAFF,16,-,TRBV19,TRBJ1-1,-
TGTGCCAGCAGTTATCTGGACAGGAGAGAAAACACCATATATTTT,CASSYLDRRENTIYF,15,TRBD1,TRBV6-5,TRBJ1-3,-
TGTGCCAGCAGTCCCGTAGCCTTCTACGAGCAGTACTTC,CASSPVAFYEQYF,13,-,TRBV6-6,TRBJ2-7,-
TGTGCCACTCAACCCCTTCGGACAGGCTCTGAGCAGTTCTTC,CATQPLRTGSEQFF,14,TRBD1,TRBV25-1,TRBJ2-1,-
TGTGCCAGCAGTACCGACAGCTTCTCTGGAAACACCATATATTTT,CASSTDSFSGNTIYF,15,-,TRBV6-5,TRBJ1-3,-
TGTGCCAGCAGTAGGTCCGAGGAAAATGAGCAGTTCTTC,CASSRSEENEQFF,13,-,TRBV6-5,TRBJ2-1,-
TGTGCCAGCGATACAGGGGCTGGAAACACCATATATTTT,CASDTGAGNTIYF,13,TRBD1,TRBV6-1,TRBJ1-3,few
TGTGCCTGGAGTGTTGGGACAGGGGGCGGTCAGCCCCAGCATTTT,CAWSVGTGGGQPQHF,15,TRBD1,TRBV30,TRBJ1-5,-
TGTGCCAGCAGCTTAGCCCTCCAGCGGGGGGCTCCCTACGAGCAGTACTTC,CASSLALQRGAPYEQYF,17,TRBD2,TRBV7-2,TRBJ2-7,-
TGTGCCAGTAGTACCGAACCAACAGCGGGCACCATATATTTT,CASSTEPTAGTIYF,14,-,TRBV19,TRBJ1-3,-
TGTGCCAGTAGTATTGGCCAGGGGATTGAGCAGTTCTTC,CASSIGQGIEQFF,13,-,TRBV19,TRBJ2-1,-
TGCGCCAGCAGCGGCCAGGGGGCCGCTAATGAAAAACTGTTTTTT,CASSGQGAANEKLFF,15,TRBD1,TRBV5-1,TRBJ1-4,once
TGTGCCTCAGGACAGGGAAACACCGGGGAGCTGTTTTTT,CASGQGNTGELFF,13,TRBD1,TRBV15,TRBJ2-2,-
TGTGCCAGCAGTTACACAGAGACCGGGGAGCTGTTTTTT,CASSYTETGELFF,13,-,TRBV27,TRBJ2-2,-
TGTGCCAGTAGCCCGGGACTAGCAGACTACGAGCAGTACTTC,CASSPGLADYEQYF,14,TRBD2,TRBV19,TRBJ2-7,-
TGTGCCAGTAGCCAGATACAGGGGGTTGGCTACACCTTC,CASSQIQGVGYTF,13,TRBD1,TRBV19,TRBJ1-2,-
TGCGCCAGCAGCAAAGGGACTAGCGGGGGGGCCCACGGAGATACGCAGTATTTT,CASSKGTSGGAHGDTQYF,18,TRBD2,TRBV10-2,TRBJ2-3,-
TGTGCCAGCAGCCTCGGACAGGGGGCAGGTAATGAGCAGTTCTTC,CASSLGQGAGNEQFF,15,TRBD1,TRBV7-8,TRBJ2-1,-
TGTGCCAGCAGTTTATGGGGGGGTAGGGCCTACGAGCAGTACTTC,CASSLWGGRAYEQYF,15,TRBD2,TRBV27,TRBJ2-7,-
TGTGCCAGCAGCGGGGGAGGCGGGGTAGCGTCACCCCTCCACTTT,CASSGGGGVASPLHF,15,-,TRBV9,TRBJ1-6,few
TGTGCCAGCAGCCTTAACCCAGGGCTCTCTGGAAACACCATATATTTT,CASSLNPGLSGNTIYF,16,-,TRBV7-2,TRBJ1-3,-
TGCGCCAGCAGCCAGCTCCGGACAGGAAACTATGGCTACACCTTC,CASSQLRTGNYGYTF,15,TRBD1,TRBV4-1,TRBJ1-2,-
TGTGCCAGCAGCTCTGAAGTAGCGGGGGCCCCCTACAATGAGCAGTTCTTC,CASSSEVAGAPYNEQFF,17,TRBD2,TRBV5-6,TRBJ2-1,-
TGTGCCATCAGTGAGTCGAGGCTAGCGGGGGGCCAATACTACGAGCAGTACTTC,CAISESRLAGGQYYEQYF,18,TRBD2,TRBV10-3,TRBJ2-7,-
TGTGCCAGCAGTTTACCGACAGGGGGCTCTGATACGCAGTATTTT,CASSLPTGGSDTQYF,15,TRBD1,TRBV27,TRBJ2-3,-
TGTGCCAGCAGTGCGAGACAGGGAGGTTTGAATGAAGCTTTCTTT,CASSARQGGLNEAFF,15,TRBD1,TRBV2,TRBJ1-1,-
TGTGCCAGCAGGACAGGGGGCGCAAGGCAGCCCCAGCATTTT,CASRTGGARQPQHF,14,TRBD1,TRBV7-2,TRBJ1-5,-
TGCAGCGTTAGACAGGGGCCCTCTGGAAACACCATATATTTT,CSVRQGPSGNTIYF,14,TRBD1,TRBV29-1,TRBJ1-3,-
TGTGCCAGCAGCTTGGCCGGCAATGAGCAGTTCTTC,CASSLAGNEQFF,12,-,TRBV5-5,TRBJ2-1,-
TGTGCCAGCAGCCGAGTCCTGGGACAGGGGGGCCACGAGCAGTACTTC,CASSRVLGQGGHEQYF,16,TRBD1,TRBV7-9,TRBJ2-7,-
TGCAGCGTTGAGGGACAGGGAAACGAGCCCCAGCATTTT,CSVEGQGNEPQHF,13,TRBD1,TRBV29-1,TRBJ1-5,-
TGTGCTAGTGGTTTTTTGGTCGGCAGGGGAAATTCACCCCTCCACTTT,CASGFLVGRGNSPLHF,16,-,TRBV12-5,TRBJ1-6,-
TGTGCCAGTAGTCAACAGGGGCGGGAGACCCAGTACTTC,CASSQQGRETQYF,13,TRBD1,TRBV19,TRBJ2-5,-
TGTGCCAGCAGTTACGAGGGGGTTACGCAGTATTTT,CASSYEGVTQYF,12,-,TRBV6-6,TRBJ2-3,-
TGTGCCAGCAGTGAATACGGGGGGCCGAGATCCTATGGCTACACCTTC,CASSEYGGPRSYGYTF,16,-,TRBV25-1,TRBJ1-2,-
TGCGCCAGCAGCCTGGACAGCTTTAAGGAGACCCAGTACTTC,CASSLDSFKETQYF,14,-,TRBV5-1,TRBJ2-5,-
TGCGCCAGCAGCCTACAGGGCCCTCGTCGGTATTTT,CASSLQGPRRYF,12,-,TRBV5-1,TRBJ2-3,-
TGTGCCACCGGGGGGAGCAATCAGCCCCAGCATTTT,CATGGSNQPQHF,12,-,TRBV6-6,TRBJ1-5,-
TGTGCCAGCAGTTTCCGGGACAGGGGAGGCAATCAGCCCCAGCATTTT,CASSFRDRGGNQPQHF,16,TRBD1,TRBV28,TRBJ1-5,once
TGTGCCAGCAGCTTACCCACAGGGGGTGCTAACTATGGCTACACCTTC,CASSLPTGGANYGYTF,16,TRBD1,TRBV5-4,TRBJ1-2,once
TGTGCCAGCAGTTGGTCAGGGGTTGCGGATACGCAGTATTTT,CASSWSGVADTQYF,14,-,TRBV2,TRBJ2-3,-
TGCGCCAGCGGCTTGGGGAGTAATAATTCACCCCTCCACTTT,CASGLGSNNSPLHF,14,-,TRBV5-1,TRBJ1-6,-
TGTGCCTGGAGTGTAATCTCAGGGCGCAATCAGCCCCAGCATTTT,CAWSVISGRNQPQHF,15,-,TRBV30,TRBJ1-5,-